The entry that follows covers one T cell receptor (beta chain) sequence. Its antigen is unknown. Qualities for individual bases were not recorded, and no much larger clone is one base off. The cohort comprised hundreds of healthy bone marrow donors. Cohort members were all nominally healthy when sampled, although unrecorded immune exposures were likely present. The donor was CMV seronegative and belonged to the group of several hundred seronegative cohort members. Every donor gave a peripheral blood sample, and the peripheral blood mononuclear cells from that sample were used for TCR beta sequencing. Genomic DNA was extracted from the blood cell samples with the Qiagen DNeasy Blood Extraction Kit. This sample is part of a study of cytomegalovirus exposure and HLA in healthy donors (dated by TCRdb to about 2017). About the study as a whole: In an earlier analysis of roughly 590 of the donors, roughly 300 Gb of sequence data and 90 million to 130 million unique TCR beta sequences from 150 million to 200 million T cells were reported. Around 320 gigabases of sequencing data and approximately 93 million unique TCR sequences were included in an early release covering about 620 HLA-typed donors. The genetic ancestry cluster associated with self-reported Caucasian donors included 81% of the 300 to 450 genotyped donors. The study aimed to test whether signatures of past pathogen exposure could be identified by cataloging public T cell receptors. The study profiled the T cell repertoires of fewer than 850 subjects by immunosequencing and related them to cytomegalovirus serostatus. Besides the first cohort of roughly 640 subjects, a separate validation cohort made up of over 95 different subjects was used. High-throughput TCR immunosequencing, statistical association of individual TCRs with disease status, and machine learning were combined to predict cytomegalovirus infection status. To study patterns of TCR occurrence, a later analysis re-analyzed previously published TCR beta repertoires from just over 650 donors and added high-resolution HLA genotyping. Rather than using new phenotypic data, the later analysis identified candidate immune exposures from TCR beta sequences and from how often those sequences occurred across donors. To decide whether each TCR beta V gene segment behaved as functional or pseudogenic, an earlier analysis of fewer than 750 of the donors relied on high-throughput TCR beta sequencing. Donor age, sex, ethnicity and CMV serostatus were compiled alongside the repertoire data. Genome-wide SNP genotypes for about three fifths of the roughly 670 donors were used in a later genetic analysis, which treated that subset as a discovery cohort. Every discovery cohort repertoire had been produced on one sequencing platform. Class I and class II HLA loci were covered by the typing at four-digit resolution. Typing coverage varied by locus: roughly 620-640 donors for A, B, C, DRB1 and DQB1; approximately 500 for DQA1; 606 for DPA1; roughly 450 for DPB1. Because of strong linkage in the cohort, four or five DR-DQ haplotypes were treated as single units for association and clustering. Among a few hundred genotyped donors of the cohort, an average of 235,054 unique TCR beta nucleotide sequences were sequenced per donor, roughly a sixth of them non-productive. Summary of the overall study and its limitations: At a false discovery rate of 0.05, a later analysis linked under 20,000 TCR beta sequences to specific HLA alleles. The cohort was sequenced for TCR beta chains only, and without alpha or paired-chain data the features that could be detected were limited. A later analysis reported that several top co-occurrence clusters appeared linked to parvovirus B19, influenza, CMV and Epstein-Barr virus. In both the original and validation cohorts, the classifier was reported to diagnose cytomegalovirus status with high specificity and sensitivity. According to the authors, the approach could potentially be generalized to other disease states and immunological phenotypes. The sequencing pipeline was judged likely to have produced a cluster of highly shared sequence variants as a technical artifact. According to a later genetic analysis, donors in an Asian-associated ancestry cluster had fewer N-insertions in productive TCRs than the roughly 700-donor mean. A total of around 150 TCR beta chains were listed by the study as associated with cytomegalovirus. Immune exposure information for the cohort was limited to CMV serostatus. A further reported finding was that TCR beta sequences accurately predicted the HLA-A and HLA-B alleles for most subjects in the first cohort. Because counts were too low, roughly 16 rarely observed V segments, including chromosome 9 orphons, were excluded from the earlier analysis of roughly 580 of the donors. A later analysis found that TCR association rates varied across HLA loci, with DRB1 alleles showing the most associated TCRs and HLA-C alleles the fewest. In an earlier analysis of under 600 of the donors, most TCR beta V segments were observed in productive rearrangements about 87% or about 30% of the time, broadly matching IMGT annotations. V-gene and J-gene trimming of TCR beta chains was associated with a missense DCLRE1C variant in a later genetic analysis, and the association was replicated in an independent cohort. Most CMV-associated TCR beta chains appeared to be HLA-restricted in a later analysis, and the HLA associations seemed to be driven largely by CMV exposure. Because some donors lacked HLA typing at each locus, the association tests relied only on the typed subset. Some IMGT-functional V segments, including TRBV6-2 and TRBV6-3, could not be distinguished by the 87-base-pair reads and were therefore excluded. While some public TCRs were present in many individuals, most TCR sequences turned up only very rarely across donors. Assigning TCR associations to individual alleles was difficult when HLA alleles, especially DR and DQ, strongly co-occurred. Three of the identified cytomegalovirus-associated TCR beta chains were confirmed in vitro to be specific for cytomegalovirus antigens. In a later analysis, HLA-associated TCR beta chains showed more clonal expansion and lower generation probabilities than non-associated chains that were equally common. The presence/absence analyses assumed that sequencing depth was roughly uniform across donors, and that assumption may not be true. Correlated functional status among segregating V segments might reflect linkage disequilibrium, but an unknown experimental factor could not be ruled out.

CDR1 and CDR2 were assigned from the germline V gene as SGHTA and FQGNSA. From the cysteine up to the phenylalanine, the CDR3 has a length of 16 residues. Only the CDR3 DNA is retained, 48 bases long and in frame from the first base. V lost 5 bases and J lost 4 bases, and the count of bases not matched to a germline gene is 9. Libraries came from the immunoSEQ multiplex PCR assay. A mixture of 60 forward primers for TCR Vbeta segments and 13 reverse primers for TCR Jbeta segments was used in the multiplex PCR. The CDR3 region of rearranged TCR beta genes was amplified from genomic DNA by a multiplex PCR assay. The Illumina HiSeq System was used to sequence the amplified TCR beta libraries as 87-base-pair reads. Turning to the authors' computational methods: A later analysis counted approximately 74 million unique TCR beta chains across the 700 or so repertoires, and some 12 million of these chains were shared by at least two donors. Raw reads were error-corrected and collapsed into unique sequences with a nearest-neighbor algorithm that merged closely related sequences to remove PCR and sequencing errors. V, D and J gene segments were assigned by aligning CDR3 sequences to IMGT reference sequences. For a sequence to be retained, a match of at least six nucleotides to both a V gene segment and a J gene segment was required. Rearrangements were called productive when the CDR3 lacked stop codons and stayed in frame with V and J; all others were non-productive. Following IMGT convention, CDR3 was defined as the stretch from the second conserved V-encoded cysteine up to the conserved J-encoded phenylalanine. The earlier analysis of a few hundred of the donors excluded any sequence lacking an unambiguous match to a single V gene segment. An earlier analysis of over 450 of the donors classified V segments as functional when productive rearrangements were above 56.7% and as segregating when the standard deviation between donors was above 5%. To diagnose cytomegalovirus status from the catalog of TCR beta chain sequences, a statistical classification framework was built. A later analysis assigned V and J genes by comparing TCR nucleotide sequences with IMGT/GENE-DB human TR gene sequences. A later analysis assigned CDR3 sequences and most-parsimonious VDJ recombination scenarios with the TCRdist pipeline. In a later analysis, every TCR beta chain was defined by the combination of its CDR3 amino acid sequence and its V-gene family, and reads without a unique V-gene family were dropped. A later analysis removed several hundred highly shared, low-generation-probability nucleotide sequences to deal with suspected cross-contamination and a sequencing artifact. For each public chain, a later analysis derived a clonal expansion index from normalized ranks of inferred template counts within each repertoire. A later analysis computed generation probabilities with a VDJ recombination model fitted to out-of-frame rearrangements, and checked the results against IGoR. Hypergeometric tests were used in a later analysis to score TCR-TCR, TCR-HLA and TCR-CMV co-occurrence, with a repertoire-size bias correction applied to the TCR pairs. To estimate false discovery rates, a later analysis permuted the HLA or CMV assignments 20 times. In a later analysis, co-occurring TCRs were grouped with DBSCAN, and TCRdist sequence similarity was added when clustering was performed within HLA-allele-positive subsets. Co-occurrence clustering excluded repertoires with fewer than 30,000 or more than 120,000 public chains, plus five with anomalous nucleotide sharing. The immuneACCESS repertoire file appears here via TCRdb, limited to in-frame rearrangements. These files lack a portion of the clones; in checked studies, under half of the deficit traces to unresolved V genes, and the cause of the others is not known. V, J and clone size reflect that table, while D and trimming were determined from the DNA. This sample is represented by around 170,000 clones; about 85% of them were singletons. The biggest ten clones account for less than 4.5% of the sample.

The source of this sequence is a man aged 45 to 65 in good health and CMV-seronegative. This sequence uses TRBV7-2 and TRBJ2-1; TRBD2 matches 9 bases in the middle. The sample taken for sequencing was PBMCs. The nucleotide sequence is given as TGTGCCAGCAGCCAAGTGTGGACTAGCGTATACAATGAGCAGTTCTTC. Its translation reads: CASSQVWTSVYNEQFF.